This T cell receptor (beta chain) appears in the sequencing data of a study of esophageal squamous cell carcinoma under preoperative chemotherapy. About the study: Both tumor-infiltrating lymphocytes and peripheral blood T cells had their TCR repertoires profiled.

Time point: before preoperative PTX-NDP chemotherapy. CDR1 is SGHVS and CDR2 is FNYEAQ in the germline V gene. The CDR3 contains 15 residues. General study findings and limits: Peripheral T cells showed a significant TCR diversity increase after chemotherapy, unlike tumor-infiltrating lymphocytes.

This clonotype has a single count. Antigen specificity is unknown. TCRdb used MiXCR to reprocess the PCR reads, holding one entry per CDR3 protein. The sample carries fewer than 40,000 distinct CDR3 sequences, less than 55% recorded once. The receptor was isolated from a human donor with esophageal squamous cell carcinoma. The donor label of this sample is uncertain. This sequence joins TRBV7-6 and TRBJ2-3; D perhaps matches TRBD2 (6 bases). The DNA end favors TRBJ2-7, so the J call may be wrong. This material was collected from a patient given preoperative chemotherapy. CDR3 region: CASSRYGTDTNTQYF. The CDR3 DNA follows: TGTGCCAGCAGCCGGTACGGGACTGACACAAATACGCAGTACTTC.